This TCR beta chain was obtained from a study of shared T cell receptors in the human thymus. The method was immunoSEQ multiplex PCR; TCRdb's version includes in-frame clones alone and lacks a portion of them. The sample has approximately 760,000 clones, 70% to 90% seen once. CDR1 and CDR2 (germline): SGHRS, YFSETQ. The V gene lost 2 bases and the J gene lost 8 bases, with 26 bases spanning the gap. The CDR3 consists of 18 residues. These data were also reused for a study on human thymus T cells. This second study says: Corrective surgery for congenital heart defects was being performed on the healthy Finnish infants who served as donors. From resections taken during corrective heart surgery, the thymus tissue was obtained. Repertoires sampled from thymus and blood appeared biased in V and J gene usage. Related research described strongly overlapping thymic repertoires in unrelated people.

This sequence originates from a girl under three years old with a congenital heart defect. J is TRBJ1-3 and V is TRBV5-1; possible D gene TRBD1, 6 bases. The sample was thymocytes. CDR3 region: CASSFGGLMGRGLDTIYF. CDR3 nucleotide sequence: TGCGCCAGCAGCTTTGGGGGATTGATGGGCAGGGGTTTGGACACCATATATTTT.